This T cell receptor beta chain appears in the sequencing data of a study of T cells in Graves' hyperthyroidism and ophthalmopathy. Findings and caveats of the study: Most expanded thyroid clonotypes above 0.001 recurred in blood.

Trimming stripped 0 bases from V and 2 bases from J, with 9 bases between. This CDR3 is built from 15 residues. Germline assignment: CDR1 LNHNV and CDR2 YYDKDF (reference sequence). Remarks on this clonotype: What it recognizes is unknown.

RNA transcripts were the template for amplifying TCR beta CDR3 regions. The HTBI primer set was used in a first-round RT-PCR of the TCR CDR3. TCRdb redid the calling of the multiplex PCR reads with MiXCR, one entry per CDR3 protein. The sample holds roughly 550,000 distinct CDR3 sequences, 15% to 20% seen once. This receptor was obtained from a woman aged 25 to 39 with Graves' ophthalmopathy. This rearrangement joins TRBV15 to TRBJ2-3, with D perhaps matching TRBD1 (5 bases). Material: blood. The CDR3 DNA follows: TGTGCCACCAGCAGAGAGGGGCGGAACACAGATACGCAGTATTTT. Protein product: CATSREGRNTDTQYF.